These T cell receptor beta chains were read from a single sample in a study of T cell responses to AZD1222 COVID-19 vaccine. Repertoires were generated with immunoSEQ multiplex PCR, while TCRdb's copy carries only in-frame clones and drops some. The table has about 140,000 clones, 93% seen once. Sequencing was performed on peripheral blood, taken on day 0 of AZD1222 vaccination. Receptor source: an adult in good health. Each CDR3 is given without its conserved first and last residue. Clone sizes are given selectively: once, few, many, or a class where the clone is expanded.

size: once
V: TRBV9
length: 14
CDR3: ASSVERGHSGSPLH

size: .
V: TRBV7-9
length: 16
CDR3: ASSYPGLAGTSYNEQF

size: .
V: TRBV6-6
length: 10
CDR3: ASEQGGYEQY

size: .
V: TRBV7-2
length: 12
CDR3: ASSLAPSSYEQY

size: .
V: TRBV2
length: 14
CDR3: ASSEYFRLGEEKLF

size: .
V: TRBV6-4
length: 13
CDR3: ASSKRLAGGNEQF

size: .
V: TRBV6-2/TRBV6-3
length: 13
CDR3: ASSRTSMGTDTQY

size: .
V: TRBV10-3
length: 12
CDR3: ATRLFGNAYGYT

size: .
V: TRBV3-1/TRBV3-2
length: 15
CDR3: ASSEGLAGGYSYEQY

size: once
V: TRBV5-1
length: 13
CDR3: ASSLGAGVQETQY

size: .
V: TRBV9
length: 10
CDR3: ASSVRYPEQY

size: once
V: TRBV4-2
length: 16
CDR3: ASSQERAGGIGNTEAF

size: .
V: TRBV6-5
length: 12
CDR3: ASSRTDFQETQY

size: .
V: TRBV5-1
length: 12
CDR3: ASSLAGADQPQH

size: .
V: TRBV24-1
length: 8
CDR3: ATTGYEQY

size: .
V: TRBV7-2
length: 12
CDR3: ASSGRLVQETQY

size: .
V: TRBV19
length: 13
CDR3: ASTLSGSGNTEAF

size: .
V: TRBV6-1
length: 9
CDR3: ASSEADTQY

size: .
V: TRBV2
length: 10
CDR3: ASRERNTEAF

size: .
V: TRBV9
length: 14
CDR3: ASSVEGLAGGETQY

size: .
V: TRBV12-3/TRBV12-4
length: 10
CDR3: ASSLSHPEAF

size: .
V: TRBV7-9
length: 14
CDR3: ASSSRGLAVYNEQF

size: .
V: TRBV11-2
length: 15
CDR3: ASSGRPSGTTYNEQF

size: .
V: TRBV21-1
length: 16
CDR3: ASSKVRTGTEMNTEAF

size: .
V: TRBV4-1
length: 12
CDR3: ASNDRGGNEKLF

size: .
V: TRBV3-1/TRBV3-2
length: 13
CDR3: ASSQDRGTAYGYT